This TCR beta chain was found in a study of shared T cell receptors in the human thymus. Sequencing used immunoSEQ multiplex PCR; TCRdb keeps in-frame clones, though not all of them. The sample includes more than 300,000 clones, over 90% of them seen just once. This CDR3 has 17 residues. Germline loops: CDR1 SEHNR, CDR2 FQNEAQ (reference sequence). With 1 base removed from V and 2 bases from J, the gap between germline ends came to 15 bases. This chain uses TRBV7-9 with TRBJ2-1; a weak D match, TRBD2 (5 bases). The sample consisted of thymocytes. This clonotype originated in a human donor. CDR3 protein: CASSLVEVRYTYNEQFF. The CDR3 DNA sequence: TGTGCCAGCAGCTTAGTGGAGGTCAGGTACACCTACAATGAGCAGTTCTTC.